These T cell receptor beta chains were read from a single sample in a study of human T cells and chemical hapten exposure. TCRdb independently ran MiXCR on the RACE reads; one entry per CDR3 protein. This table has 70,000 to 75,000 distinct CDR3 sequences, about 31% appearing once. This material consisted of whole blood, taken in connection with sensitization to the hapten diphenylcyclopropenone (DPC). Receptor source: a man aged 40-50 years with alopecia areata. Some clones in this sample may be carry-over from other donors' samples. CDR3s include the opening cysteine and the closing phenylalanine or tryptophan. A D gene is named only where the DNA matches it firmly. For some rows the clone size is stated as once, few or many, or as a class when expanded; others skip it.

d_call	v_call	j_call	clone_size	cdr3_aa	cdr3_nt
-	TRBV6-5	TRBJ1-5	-	CASRFNRVDQPQHF	TGTGCCAGCAGGTTTAACAGGGTAGATCAGCCCCAGCATTTT
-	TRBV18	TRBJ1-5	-	CASSPLPKVSQHF	TGTGCCAGCTCACCCCTGCCGAAGGTGTCCCAGCATTTT
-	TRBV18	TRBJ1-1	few	CASSPEMSPEAFF	TGTGCCAGCTCACCAGAAATGTCTCCTGAAGCTTTCTTT
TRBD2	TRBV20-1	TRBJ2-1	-	CSARKSREFGQFF	TGCAGTGCTAGAAAGTCGCGGGAGTTTGGTCAGTTCTTC
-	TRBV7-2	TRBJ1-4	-	CASSRERPGRHEKLFF	TGTGCCAGCAGCCGCGAACGACCCGGTAGGCATGAAAAACTGTTTTTT
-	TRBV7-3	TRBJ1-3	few	CASSPTGSDTIYF	TGTGCCAGCAGTCCTACAGGTAGCGACACCATATATTTT
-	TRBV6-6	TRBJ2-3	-	CAARRAVADTQYF	TGTGCCGCCCGCAGGGCCGTCGCAGATACGCAGTATTTT
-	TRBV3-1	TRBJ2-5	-	CASSQEDVQETQYF	TGTGCCAGCAGCCAAGAAGACGTACAAGAGACCCAGTACTTC
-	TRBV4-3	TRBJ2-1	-	CASSPRDSGNNEQFF	TGCGCCAGCAGCCCCCGGGATAGCGGAAACAATGAGCAGTTCTTC
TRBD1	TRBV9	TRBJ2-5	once	CASSGTGRRETQYF	TGTGCCAGCAGTGGGACAGGGCGGAGAGAGACCCAGTACTTC
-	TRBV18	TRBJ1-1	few	CASSPIQGNAFF	TGTGCCAGCTCACCAATCCAGGGGAACGCTTTCTTT
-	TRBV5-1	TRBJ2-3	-	CASSHKRGGTDTQYF	TGCGCCAGCAGCCATAAAAGGGGGGGGACAGATACGCAGTATTTT
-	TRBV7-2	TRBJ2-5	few	CASSGSVETQYF	TGTGCCAGCAGCGGTTCGGTAGAGACCCAGTACTTC
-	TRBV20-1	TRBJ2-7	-	CSARDPVSYEQYF	TGCAGTGCTAGAGATCCTGTGAGCTACGAGCAGTACTTC
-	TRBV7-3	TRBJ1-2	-	CASSPTDGYGYTF	TGTGCCAGCAGCCCTACGGACGGCTATGGCTACACCTTC
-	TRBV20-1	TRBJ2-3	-	CSARDGSTDTQYF	TGCAGTGCTAGAGATGGGAGCACAGATACGCAGTATTTT
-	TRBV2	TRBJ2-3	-	CASRSQGWTDTQYF	TGTGCCAGCCGATCGCAGGGATGGACAGATACGCAGTATTTT
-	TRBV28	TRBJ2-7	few	CASSAELGQHPSNEQYF	TGTGCCAGCAGTGCCGAGCTCGGACAGCACCCTTCTAACGAGCAGTACTTC
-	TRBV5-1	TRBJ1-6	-	CASSLAGDSPLHF	TGCGCCAGCAGCTTAGCAGGGGATTCACCCCTCCACTTT
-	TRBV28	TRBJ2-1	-	CASSLGIGEQFF	TGTGCCAGCAGTTTAGGGATCGGTGAGCAGTTCTTC
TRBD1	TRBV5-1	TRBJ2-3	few	CASSVGTATDTQYF	TGCGCCAGCAGCGTTGGGACAGCCACAGATACGCAGTATTTT
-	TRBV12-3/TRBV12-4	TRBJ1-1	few	CASSTTGNTEAFF	TGTGCCAGCAGCACGACAGGGAACACTGAAGCTTTCTTT
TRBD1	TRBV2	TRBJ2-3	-	CASSDGQGGDVTDTQYF	TGTGCCAGCAGTGACGGACAGGGAGGTGATGTAACAGATACGCAGTATTTT
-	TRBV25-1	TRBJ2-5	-	CASSPTSLETQYF	TGTGCCAGCAGTCCTACTAGCCTTGAGACCCAGTACTTC
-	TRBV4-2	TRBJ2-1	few	CASSQGAVQWLFF	TGTGCCAGCAGCCAAGGGGCCGTTCAGTGGCTGTTCTTC
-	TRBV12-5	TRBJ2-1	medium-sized	CASGLSAGTEQFF	TGTGCTAGTGGTTTGTCGGCGGGAACTGAGCAGTTCTTC
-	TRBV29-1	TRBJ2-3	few	CSVEDPTTTDTQYF	TGCAGCGTTGAAGACCCCACTACCACAGATACGCAGTATTTT
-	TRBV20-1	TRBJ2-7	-	CSAREWRSSYEQYF	TGCAGTGCTAGAGAATGGCGGAGCTCCTACGAGCAGTACTTC
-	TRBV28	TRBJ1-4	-	CASSWAGDEKLFF	TGTGCCAGCAGTTGGGCGGGGGATGAAAAACTGTTTTTT
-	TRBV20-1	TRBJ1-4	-	CSARVTVGEKLFF	TGCAGTGCTAGAGTTACAGTAGGCGAAAAACTGTTTTTT
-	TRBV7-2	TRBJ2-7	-	CASSLLASPYEQYF	TGTGCCAGCAGCTTACTAGCGTCTCCCTACGAGCAGTACTTC
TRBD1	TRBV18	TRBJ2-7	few	CASSEGQGQIYEQYF	TGTGCCAGCTCAGAGGGACAGGGCCAGATTTACGAGCAGTACTTC
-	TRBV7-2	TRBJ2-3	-	CASSLSRGPTDTQYF	TGTGCCAGCAGCTTAAGCCGGGGCCCCACAGATACGCAGTATTTT
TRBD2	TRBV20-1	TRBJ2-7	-	CSATVGGVRREQYF	TGCAGTGCTACCGTTGGGGGGGTGAGGCGCGAGCAGTACTTC
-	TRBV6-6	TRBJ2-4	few	CASSPKSGLAKNIQYF	TGTGCCAGCAGCCCTAAATCGGGCCTCGCCAAAAACATTCAGTACTTC
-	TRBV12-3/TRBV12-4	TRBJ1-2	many	CASTTSKGRGYTF	TGTGCCAGCACCACTTCTAAGGGGCGAGGCTACACCTTC
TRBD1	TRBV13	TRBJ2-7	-	CASSLVGQGFYEQYF	TGTGCCAGCAGCTTAGTAGGACAGGGGTTCTACGAGCAGTACTTC
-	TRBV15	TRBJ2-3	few	CATSRERGVSVDTQYF	TGTGCCACCAGCAGAGAGCGGGGAGTTAGTGTAGATACGCAGTATTTT
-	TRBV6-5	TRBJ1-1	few	CASSSDSHTEAFF	TGTGCCAGCAGTTCCGACAGTCACACTGAAGCTTTCTTT
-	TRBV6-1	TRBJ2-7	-	CASSEEPFYEQYF	TGTGCCAGCAGTGAAGAACCTTTCTACGAGCAGTACTTC
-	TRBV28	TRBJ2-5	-	CASSSGVGETQYF	TGTGCCAGCAGTTCGGGGGTCGGGGAGACCCAGTACTTC
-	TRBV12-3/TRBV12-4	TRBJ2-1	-	CASSLSGIWGDYNEQFF	TGTGCCAGCAGTTTGTCGGGGATTTGGGGCGACTACAATGAGCAGTTCTTC
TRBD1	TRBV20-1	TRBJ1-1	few	CSAREGGLNTEAFF	TGCAGTGCTAGAGAAGGGGGCTTGAACACTGAAGCTTTCTTT
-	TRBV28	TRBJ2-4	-	CASSTRTVAKNIQYF	TGTGCCAGCAGTACCCGGACGGTAGCCAAAAACATTCAGTACTTC
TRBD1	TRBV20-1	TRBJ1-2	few	CSAPQGAKGYTF	TGCAGTGCCCCACAGGGGGCAAAAGGCTACACCTTC
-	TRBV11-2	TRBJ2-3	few	CASSLAGGIVTDTQYF	TGTGCCAGCAGCTTAGCTGGGGGCATAGTCACAGATACGCAGTATTTT
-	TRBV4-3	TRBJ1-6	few	CASSQDPRDNSPLHF	TGCGCCAGCAGCCAAGATCCCAGGGATAATTCACCCCTCCACTTT
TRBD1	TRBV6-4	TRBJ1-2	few	CASRETGDIAYTF	TGTGCCAGCAGGGAGACAGGGGACATAGCCTACACCTTC
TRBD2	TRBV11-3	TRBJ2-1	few	CASSLGRKTAGVSYNEQFF	TGTGCCAGCAGCTTGGGGAGAAAGACGGCGGGAGTCTCCTACAATGAGCAGTTCTTC
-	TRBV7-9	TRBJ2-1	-	CASRGNEQFF	TGTGCCAGCAGGGGGAATGAGCAGTTCTTC
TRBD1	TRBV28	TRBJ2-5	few	CASSLLQGLETQYF	TGTGCCAGCAGTTTACTACAGGGGTTGGAGACCCAGTACTTC
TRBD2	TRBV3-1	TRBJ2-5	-	CASSLRNAGGPAETQYF	TGTGCCAGCAGCCTAAGGAACGCGGGAGGGCCGGCAGAGACCCAGTACTTC
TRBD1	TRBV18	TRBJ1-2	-	CASSPPLRDSLF	TGTGCCAGCTCACCACCTCTCCGGGACAGTCTCTTC
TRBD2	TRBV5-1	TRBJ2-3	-	CASSWGREEADTQYF	TGCGCCAGCAGCTGGGGGCGGGAGGAGGCGGATACGCAGTATTTT
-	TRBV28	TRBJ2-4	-	CASNRQLAKNIQYF	TGTGCCAGCAACCGACAGCTAGCCAAAAACATTCAGTACTTC
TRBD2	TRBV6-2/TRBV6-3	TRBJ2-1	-	CASSRPGLAGWNEQFF	TGTGCCAGCAGCCGCCCGGGACTAGCGGGGTGGAATGAGCAGTTCTTC
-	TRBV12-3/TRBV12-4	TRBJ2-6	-	CASSPRMGLANVLTF	TGTGCCAGCAGTCCGAGGATGGGGTTGGCCAACGTCCTGACTTTC
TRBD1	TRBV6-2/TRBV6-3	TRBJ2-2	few	CASIQGARTGELFF	TGTGCCAGCATACAGGGGGCGCGCACCGGGGAGCTGTTTTTT
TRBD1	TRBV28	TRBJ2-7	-	CASSLPLTGPYEQYF	TGTGCCAGCAGTTTACCCCTGACAGGGCCCTACGAGCAGTACTTC